These 18 T cell receptor beta chains came from one sample sequenced in a study of long-term antiretroviral therapy in people with HIV. Assay version v3.0 of immunoSEQ was used, and it was run at survey level. Data came from immunoSEQ multiplex PCR; TCRdb stores just in-frame clones and leaves some out. The data contain 20,000 to 25,000 clones, around four fifths of them singletons. The sequences come from unsorted PBMCs, collected 1.2 years after starting antiretroviral therapy. These receptors were obtained from a woman aged 35 to 49 with HIV.

V usage is TRBV18 and J usage is TRBJ1-1, with 10 bases fitting TRBD1. Germline V lookup: CDR1 KGHSH, CDR2 LQKENI. V was clipped by 3 bases and J by 1 base; unmatched bases: 11. CDR3 length equals 18 residues. The CDR3 bases are TGTGCCAGCTCACCCCTGACAGGGGGCAGTGGGGGGAACACTGAAGCTTTCTTT. Translated: CASSPLTGGSGGNTEAFF. Combining the CDR3 with reference TRBV18 and TRBJ1-1 gives the whole variable domain NAGVMQNPRHLVRRRGQEARLRCSPMKGHSHVYWYRQLPEEGLKFMVYLQKENIIDESGMPKERFSAEFPKEGPSILRIQQVVRGDSAAYFCASSPLTGGSGGNTEAFFGQGTRLTVV.

The chain combines TRBV5-4 with TRBJ2-7; perhaps TRBD2 as D (6 bases). The CDR3 has 14 residues. CDR1 is SGHNT and CDR2 is YYREEE in the germline V gene (reference sequence). Trimming cost V 0 bases and J 3 bases, with 10 bases left between them. In DNA form, the CDR3 reads TGTGCCAGCAGCTTGGTTCCGGGAGACTACGAGCAGTACTTC. Amino acids: CASSLVPGDYEQYF.

The chain employs TRBV14 and TRBJ2-7, with D perhaps TRBD1 (5 bases). With 2 bases removed from V and 3 bases from J, the gap between germline ends came to 5 bases. This CDR3 contains 12 residues. Germline loops: CDR1 SGHDN, CDR2 FVKESK. This chain's CDR3 is CASSQTGYEQYF. The CDR3 DNA follows: TGTGCCAGCAGCCAAACAGGCTACGAGCAGTACTTC. Full variable domain (rest looked up from reference TRBV14 and TRBJ2-7): EAGVTQFPSHSVIEKGQTVTLRCDPISGHDNLYWYRRVMGKEIKFLLHFVKESKQDESGMPNNRFLAERTGGTYSTLKVQPAELEDSGVYFCASSQTGYEQYFGPGTRLTVT.

The genes are TRBV2 and TRBJ2-2; 7 bases line up with TRBD2. This CDR3 has 13 residues. Germline V CDR1 and CDR2: SNHLY, FYNNEI. The V and J ends lost 5 bases and 6 bases, in that order; junction bases with no gene match: 3. The CDR3 protein is CASSWREPGELFF. As DNA, the CDR3 is TGTGCCAGCAGTTGGCGGGAGCCCGGGGAGCTGTTTTTT. The variable domain in full, completed from reference TRBV2 and TRBJ2-2, reads EPEVTQTPSHQVTQMGQEVILRCVPISNHLYFYWYRQILGQKVEFLVSFYNNEISEKSEIFDDQFSVERPDGSNFTLKIRSTKLEDSAMYFCASSWREPGELFFGEGSRLTVL.

The chain combines TRBV5-1 with TRBJ2-3; 8 bases are shared with TRBD2. Losses at the gene ends were 6 bases for V and 1 base for J; bases not matched to a gene: 13. The CDR3 consists of 17 residues. Germline-derived CDR1 and CDR2 are SGHRS and YFSETQ. The CDR3 DNA reads TGCGCCAGCACCCCGGTTGGGCGGGAGGTGCGCACAGATACGCAGTATTTT. Its translation: CASTPVGREVRTDTQYF.

The V call is TRBV7-9, the J call TRBJ1-2, with D possibly being TRBD1 (6 bases). The CDR3 spans 16 residues. The ends were cut back, 1 base at V and 8 bases at J, with 20 bases in the middle. CDR1 is SEHNR and CDR2 is FQNEAQ in the germline V gene (reference sequence). Here the CDR3 DNA reads TGTGCCAGCAGCTTAGGGAGCCGGGGGGGCGCGGGCGGCTACACCTTC. Translation: CASSLGSRGGAGGYTF.

The chain employs TRBV10-1 and TRBJ2-7; no reliable D call. The CDR3 has 13 residues. Germline-derived CDR1 and CDR2 are WNHNN and SYGVQD (reference sequence). V shed 7 bases and J shed 1 base, with 11 bases lying between them. The CDR3 loop reads CASTIRPSYEQYF. In nucleotides, the CDR3 is TGCGCCAGCACTATCAGGCCTTCCTACGAGCAGTACTTC.

The chain couples TRBV6-1 to TRBJ1-2, with D maybe TRBD1 (5 bases). The ends were cut back, 8 bases at V and 6 bases at J, with 13 bases in the middle. CDR1 and CDR2 (germline): MNHNS, SASEGT. The CDR3 runs 12 residues. In DNA, the CDR3 is TGTGCCAGCTTATTGGGGGGAGATGGCTACACCTTC. Translated: CASLLGGDGYTF.

The chain links TRBV18 to TRBJ2-2; no firm D call. Trimming removed 4 bases from V and 10 bases from J, with 10 bases in between. CDR3 size: 12 residues. Germline V gene sequence: CDR1 KGHSH, CDR2 LQKENI. The chain's CDR3 is CASSLSRAELFF. CDR3 DNA sequence: TGTGCCAGCTCACTCTCAAGGGCGGAGCTGTTTTTT.

The DNA of the CDR3 is TGCGCCAGCAGCCAAGATCCAGGAACCTATCAGCCCCAGCATTTT. Protein: CASSQDPGTYQPQHF. The chain recombines TRBV4-1 with TRBJ1-5; D is unresolved. Trimming removed 0 bases at V and 5 bases at J, with 11 bases between. The CDR3 covers 15 residues. Germline V gene lookup returns CDR1 MGHRA and CDR2 YSYEKL.

This chain connects TRBV6-5 to TRBJ2-7; D unresolved. This CDR3 comprises 15 residues. Trimming took off 0 bases at V and 0 bases at J, with 9 bases between the two ends. The germline V gene has CDR1 MNHEY and CDR2 SVGAGI. Here the CDR3 DNA reads TGTGCCAGCAGTTACTCTGTTGCCAGCTCCTACGAGCAGTACTTC. Protein product: CASSYSVASSYEQYF.

This chain connects TRBV15 to TRBJ1-1; TRBD1 matches at 9 bases. Trimming at V came to 0 bases and at J to 0 bases, leaving 5 bases not matched to a gene. Germline V gives CDR1 LNHNV, CDR2 YYDKDF (reference sequence). The CDR3 is 17 residues long. The CDR3 bases are TGTGCCACCAGCAGAGATGCGAGGACAGGGGTGAACACTGAAGCTTTCTTT. Translated, it gives CATSRDARTGVNTEAFF.

The chain employs TRBV15 and TRBJ1-4, with D unclear. The CDR3 loop spans 15 amino acids. Trimming stripped 1 base from V and 4 bases from J, with 10 bases between. Germline V gene lookup returns CDR1 LNHNV and CDR2 YYDKDF (reference sequence). CDR3: CATSRVSLSNEKLFF. Here the CDR3 DNA reads TGTGCCACCAGCAGAGTCTCCCTCAGTAATGAAAAACTGTTTTTT.

This chain uses TRBV30 with TRBJ1-1; D call uncertain. Per the germline V gene, CDR1 is GTSNPN and CDR2 is SVGIG (reference sequence). There are 13 residues in the CDR3. V was pared by 0 bases and J by 4 bases, with 9 bases between. The CDR3 nucleotides read TGTGCCTGGAGTGTCGGTGAGGTCACTGAAGCTTTCTTT. Translation: CAWSVGEVTEAFF.

This chain connects TRBV11-3 to TRBJ2-2; no clear D gene. The V and J ends lost 5 bases and 4 bases respectively, with 5 bases between them. Per the germline V gene, CDR1 is SGHNT and CDR2 is YENEEA. This CDR3 has 12 amino acids. The CDR3 sequence is CASSHFTGELFF. DNA for the CDR3: TGTGCCAGCAGCCATTTCACCGGGGAGCTGTTTTTT.

V and J are TRBV18 and TRBJ2-7; D unclear. Between the trimmed V and J ends, which lost 2 bases and 0 bases, there was a span of 8 bases. Germline V lookup: CDR1 KGHSH, CDR2 LQKENI. CDR3 length: 14 amino acids. CDR3 sequence reads: CASSPDRSSYEQYF. Here the CDR3 DNA reads TGTGCCAGCTCACCAGACCGATCCTCCTACGAGCAGTACTTC.

This clone was detected only a few times. The chain combines TRBV7-3 with TRBJ2-1; 9 bases are shared with TRBD2. The germline CDR1 and CDR2 sequences are SGHTA and FQGTGA. The CDR3 runs 15 residues. The ends lost 3 bases at V and 7 bases at J; junction bases unmatched: 7. CDR3 nucleotides: TGTGCCAGCAGCTTCGCGGGACTAGCAGGGAATGAGCAGTTCTTC. This translates into CASSFAGLAGNEQFF.

The rearrangement uses TRBV18 and TRBJ1-1; D possibly corresponds to TRBD1 (5 bases). This CDR3 comprises 14 residues. Trimming took 6 bases from V and 3 from J, leaving 14 bases between them. The germline gives CDR1 KGHSH, CDR2 LQKENI. DNA of the CDR3: TGTGCCAGCTCCGCAGGGCCTAGGGACACTGAAGCTTTCTTT. Its translation is CASSAGPRDTEAFF.